The 22 T cell receptor beta chains given below trace back to one sample, sequenced in a study of cytomegalovirus exposure and HLA in healthy donors. The PCR was carried out with 60 Vbeta primers and 13 Jbeta primers. Generated by immunoSEQ multiplex PCR, the TCRdb table keeps only in-frame clones and is missing some. This sample has some 170,000 clones, with roughly a tenth found just once. The sequenced sample was PBMCs. These receptors came from a woman in her 30s in good health and CMV-seropositive.

The chain is built from TRBV29-1 and TRBJ2-6; no definite D call. CDR3 length equals 14 residues. CDR1 is SQVTM, CDR2 ANQGSEA, per germline. V was clipped by 6 bases and J by 1 base, with 10 bases between them. This CDR3 reads CSVSVYSGANVLTF. The CDR3 DNA sequence: TGCAGCGTCTCCGTGTATTCTGGGGCCAACGTCCTGACTTTC.

The chain links TRBV2 to TRBJ1-4, with D hard to call. V shed 6 bases and J shed 0 bases, with 11 bases lying between them. The CDR3 runs to 15 residues. Per germline, CDR1 SNHLY and CDR2 FYNNEI. This CDR3 is CASSFSSATNEKLFF. DNA for the CDR3: TGTGCCAGCAGCTTCAGTTCTGCAACTAATGAAAAACTGTTTTTT.

The V gene is TRBV20-1, the J gene TRBJ2-1, with D uncertain. CDR1 is DFQATT and CDR2 is SNEGSKA in the germline V gene (reference sequence). Trimming stripped 2 bases from V and 5 bases from J, with 4 bases between. This CDR3 has 11 residues. The CDR3 spells CSARSDNEQFF. In nucleotides, the CDR3 is TGCAGTGCTAGATCGGACAATGAGCAGTTCTTC.

This chain uses TRBV5-6 with TRBJ2-7; 7 bases fit TRBD1. CDR3 size: 11 residues. V gave up 4 bases and J gave up 7 bases; unmatched junction bases: 2. The germline V gene has CDR1 SGHDT and CDR2 YYEEEE. The CDR3 DNA reads TGTGCCAGCAGCCGGACAGGAGAGCAGTACTTC. This codes for CASSRTGEQYF.

The chain has TRBV5-1 and TRBJ2-7; no firm D call. The length of the CDR3 is 13 residues. V was trimmed by 4 bases and J by 4 bases, leaving 12 bases between them. Germline CDR1 reads SGHRS; CDR2 reads YFSETQ. CDR3 in DNA: TGCGCCAGCAGCGGAGTAGCTAGGTACGAGCAGTACTTC. Encoded protein: CASSGVARYEQYF. The full variable domain, completed using reference TRBV5-1 and TRBJ2-7, is KAGVTQTPRYLIKTRGQQVTLSCSPISGHRSVSWYQQTPGQGLQFLFEYFSETQRNKGNFPGRFSGRQFSNSRSEMNVSTLELGDSALYLCASSGVARYEQYFGPGTRLTVT.

The V gene is TRBV4-2, the J gene TRBJ1-2; D unresolved. The CDR3 spans 13 residues. Germline V lookup: CDR1 LGHNA, CDR2 YNFKEQ. V gave up 1 base and J gave up 8 bases, with 11 bases separating them. CDR3 DNA: TGTGCCAGCAGCCAAGGTCGGGGAGGAGGCTACACCTTC. Translation gives CASSQGRGGGYTF.

The rearrangement links TRBV11-2 to TRBJ2-3; D not resolved. Trimming cost V 1 base and J 4 bases, with 9 bases left between them. Per the germline V gene, CDR1 is SGHAT and CDR2 is FQNNGV. The CDR3 contains 14 residues. The CDR3 spells CASSLGLPPDTQYF. In nucleotides, the CDR3 is TGTGCCAGCAGCTTAGGTCTACCGCCAGATACGCAGTATTTT.

A few counts support this clone. The CDR3 sequence is CAWTTGGADTQYF. The CDR3 DNA reads TGTGCCTGGACTACAGGGGGCGCAGATACGCAGTATTTT. This chain links TRBV30 with TRBJ2-3; TRBD1 matches 9 bases. Trimming at V came to 4 bases and at J to 4 bases, leaving 3 bases not matched to a gene. CDR3 length: 13 amino acids. Per the germline V gene, CDR1 is GTSNPN and CDR2 is SVGIG (reference sequence).

This clone turned up a few times. The chain joins TRBV5-1 to TRBJ2-3, with 9 bases that match TRBD2. After removal of 4 bases from V and 3 bases from J, the junction contained 12 bases not matched to a gene. The CDR3 extends over 17 amino acids. Germline CDR1 reads SGHRS; CDR2 reads YFSETQ. The CDR3 nucleotides are TGCGCCAGCAGCCCCGGGGTGGTTGCGGGAGGGACAGATACGCAGTATTTT. This encodes CASSPGVVAGGTDTQYF.

This clone was picked up a small number of times. The chain couples TRBV4-2 to TRBJ2-7, with TRBD1 matching 9 bases. With 5 bases clipped from V and 5 bases from J, the junction kept 7 bases outside the gene matches. Germline lookup yields CDR1 LGHNA and CDR2 YNFKEQ. CDR3 length: 14 residues. The CDR3 DNA reads as TGTGCCAGCAGCGCCCGGGACAGGGACGACGAGCAGTACTTC. This encodes CASSARDRDDEQYF.

The chain has TRBV19 and TRBJ1-6; 7 bases map to TRBD1. The CDR3 totals 14 residues. The ends lost 6 bases at V and 9 bases at J; junction bases unmatched: 8. In germline, CDR1 is LNHDA, CDR2 SQIVND (reference sequence). The CDR3: CASSLTGVGSPLHF. The CDR3 coding sequence is TGTGCCAGTAGCCTCACAGGGGTCGGTTCACCCCTCCACTTT.

The chain recombines TRBV5-3 with TRBJ1-2; D perhaps matches TRBD1 (5 bases). TRBV5-3 is treated as an ORF (open reading frame) with a function not yet certain. There are 17 residues in the CDR3. The V and J ends lost 0 bases and 3 bases respectively, with 18 bases between them. The DNA for the CDR3 is TGTGCCAGAAGCTTGGGCGGGGGGGTTTTTGTTCACTATGGCTACACCTTC. Translation gives CARSLGGGVFVHYGYTF.

The chain has TRBV10-3 and TRBJ1-1; D call uncertain. Trimming shortened V by 9 bases and J by 0 bases, and 11 bases separated the two germline ends. This CDR3 region has 13 residues. CDR1 is ENHRY, CDR2 SYGVKD, per germline. In nucleotides, the CDR3 is TGTGCCATGGTACAGCTCGTGAACACTGAAGCTTTCTTT. The encoded protein is CAMVQLVNTEAFF.

The CDR3 DNA sequence: TGTGCCGGCAAGATACGTCTAGATGGCTACACCTTC. Translation gives CAGKIRLDGYTF. V is TRBV21-1 and J is TRBJ1-2. TRBV21-1 is a pseudogene segment. The CDR3 spans 12 residues.

This clone appeared a few times. This chain joins TRBV2 and TRBJ1-2, with 9 bases lining up with TRBD1. Germline CDR1 reads SNHLY; CDR2 reads FYNNEI. The CDR3 runs to 13 residues. V gave up 3 bases and J gave up 8 bases; unmatched junction bases: 4. The DNA for the CDR3 is TGTGCCAGCAGTGATAGACAGGGGGGAGGCTACACCTTC. It yields the protein CASSDRQGGGYTF.

V usage is TRBV5-1 and J usage is TRBJ2-1; 13 bases fit TRBD2. Per germline, CDR1 SGHRS and CDR2 YFSETQ. V lost 5 bases and J lost 10; bases outside the gene matches: 6. This CDR3 region has 14 residues. The CDR3 DNA reads TGCGCCAGCAGTGAACTAGCGGGAGGGCAGGAGCAGTTCTTC. As protein: CASSELAGGQEQFF.

This clone was picked up a small number of times. The chain is built from TRBV5-1 and TRBJ2-7; possible D gene TRBD1, 6 bases. This CDR3 is 14 amino acids long. The germline CDR1 and CDR2 sequences are SGHRS and YFSETQ. Trimming removed 6 bases from V and 1 base from J, with 14 bases in between. The CDR3 DNA reads TGCGCCAGCAACAGGGACCCTTCTTCCTACGAGCAGTACTTC. This encodes CASNRDPSSYEQYF.

This chain uses TRBV29-1 with TRBJ2-1; TRBD2 aligns across 7 bases. V lost 4 bases to trimming and J lost 0 bases; unmatched junction nucleotides: 0. The CDR3 covers 13 residues. The germline V gene has CDR1 SQVTM and CDR2 ANQGSEA. CDR3 nucleotides: TGCAGCGTTGGGGGGGGCTCCTACAATGAGCAGTTCTTC. As protein: CSVGGGSYNEQFF.

This clone was seen only a few times. This chain joins TRBV11-3 and TRBJ2-2, with 8 bases matching TRBD1. Germline trimming cut 3 bases from V and 3 bases from J; bases unmatched to any gene: 3. Germline-derived CDR1 and CDR2 are SGHNT and YENEEA. This CDR3 spans 15 amino acids. CDR3 residues: CASSFGQGYTGELFF. As DNA, the CDR3 is TGTGCCAGCAGCTTTGGACAGGGATACACCGGGGAGCTGTTTTTT.

This clone was picked up a small number of times. The chain links TRBV5-1 to TRBJ1-2; 7 bases map to TRBD1. Germline V gives CDR1 SGHRS, CDR2 YFSETQ. This CDR3 is built from 17 residues. Unmatched junction bases numbered 8, after V lost 0 bases and J lost 0 bases. Here the CDR3 DNA reads TGCGCCAGCAGCTTGGTTGGGACAGTCCTCGCTAACTATGGCTACACCTTC. Translating gives CASSLVGTVLANYGYTF.

The rearrangement uses TRBV11-2 and TRBJ1-4; TRBD1 might be the D (5 bases). Germline loops: CDR1 SGHAT, CDR2 FQNNGV. Trimming cost V 3 bases and J 5 bases, with 10 bases left between them. The CDR3 spans 14 residues. CDR3: CASSFRQSNEKLFF. The CDR3 coding sequence is TGTGCCAGCAGCTTCAGACAGTCCAATGAAAAACTGTTTTTT.

The chain carries TRBV2 and TRBJ2-7, with 11 positions matching TRBD2. Germline V lookup: CDR1 SNHLY, CDR2 FYNNEI. The CDR3 loop spans 14 amino acids. Trimming cost V 8 bases and J 1 base; bases outside gene matches: 4. The CDR3 bases are TGTGCCAGCGCAACTAGCGGGAGTTCCTACGAGCAGTACTTC. Its protein is CASATSGSSYEQYF.